Each of the 29 T cell receptor beta chains below was sequenced from the same sample in a study of radiation and T cells in renal cell carcinoma. Time point indicated: blood 4 weeks post-SBRT, at nephrectomy. Sample treatment: 15 Gy SBRT to primary tumor, nephrectomy 4 weeks later. Repertoires were generated with immunoSEQ multiplex PCR, while TCRdb's copy carries only in-frame clones and drops some. The sample holds over 90,000 clones; around 80% are singletons and the top ten take approximately 7.3%. The sample was blood, taken from a patient whose treatment included radiotherapy and nephrectomy. The source is a man aged 60 to 69 with renal cell carcinoma.

Here the CDR3 DNA reads TGTGCCAGCAGTGAATGGCTAGCGCCCAATGAGCAGTTCTTC. It specifies CASSEWLAPNEQFF. This chain links TRBV2 with TRBJ2-1, with a possible D match to TRBD2 (6 bases). Trimming took off 2 bases at V and 6 bases at J, with 11 bases between the two ends. In germline, CDR1 is SNHLY, CDR2 FYNNEI. The CDR3 consists of 14 residues.

V is TRBV5-1 and J is TRBJ2-7; the D gene is possibly TRBD2 (5 bases). The V end lost 5 bases, the J end lost 3 bases, and 15 bases lay between the germline ends. Germline CDR1 SGHRS, CDR2 YFSETQ. The CDR3 loop spans 14 amino acids. The CDR3 region is CASSGEIVGYEQYF. CDR3 sequence (DNA): TGCGCCAGCAGTGGGGAGATAGTAGGCTACGAGCAGTACTTC.

A single count supports this clone. This sequence joins TRBV5-6 and TRBJ1-5; TRBD1 is a possible D gene (6 bases). The length of the CDR3 is 16 residues. Trimming cost V 4 bases and J 3 bases, with 17 bases left between them. CDR1 and CDR2 (germline): SGHDT, YYEEEE. In DNA, the CDR3 is TGTGCCAGCAGCCCGGGGGCGCAGCGACCCAATCAGCCCCAGCATTTT. Protein: CASSPGAQRPNQPQHF. Combining the CDR3 with reference TRBV5-6 and TRBJ1-5 gives the whole variable domain DAGVTQSPTHLIKTRGQQVTLRCSPKSGHDTVSWYQQALGQGPQFIFQYYEEEERQRGNFPDRFSGHQFPNYSSELNVNALLLGDSALYLCASSPGAQRPNQPQHFGDGTRLSIL.

The rearrangement uses TRBV5-4 and TRBJ2-7, with D perhaps assigned TRBD1 or TRBD2 (6 bases each). This CDR3 spans 13 amino acids. Trimming took 4 bases from V and 6 from J, leaving 14 bases between them. Germline-derived CDR1 and CDR2 are SGHNT and YYREEE (reference sequence). The CDR3 coding sequence is TGTGCCAGCAGCCCGCCGGGGGCCACCGAGCAGTACTTC. Protein product: CASSPPGATEQYF.

This chain connects TRBV11-2 to TRBJ2-3; D not resolved. Germline CDR1 and CDR2: SGHAT and FQNNGV. CDR3 length: 13 amino acids. V lost 7 bases and J lost 1, with 9 bases in between. This CDR3 is CASMVPGTDTQYF. The CDR3 nucleotides are TGTGCCAGCATGGTACCTGGCACAGATACGCAGTATTTT.

The chain is built from TRBV6-5 and TRBJ2-7, with D maybe TRBD1 (6 bases). V dropped 6 bases and J dropped 0 bases, with 12 bases sitting between them. The germline CDR1 and CDR2 sequences are MNHEY and SVGAGI. The CDR3 runs 14 residues. CDR3 nucleotide sequence: TGTGCCAGCAGCCTTAGGACAGACTCCTACGAGCAGTACTTC. Translated, it gives CASSLRTDSYEQYF.

This clone was seen a single time. The chain couples TRBV14 to TRBJ1-2; tentatively, D is TRBD1 (6 bases). The CDR3 is 14 residues long. V shed 1 base and J shed 9 bases, with 15 bases lying between them. Germline CDR1 and CDR2: SGHDN and FVKESK. The CDR3 reads CASSQVTGATSYTF. CDR3 nucleotides: TGTGCCAGCAGCCAAGTCACGGGGGCTACTAGCTACACCTTC.

The chain has TRBV12-1 and TRBJ2-3. TRBV12-1 has pseudogene status. CDR3 length: 15 amino acids. CDR3 region: CASSQGTRGTDTQYF. The CDR3 DNA sequence: TGTGCCAGCAGCCAAGGGACCCGAGGGACAGATACGCAGTATTTT.

The rearrangement uses TRBV6-5 and TRBJ2-1, with TRBD1 matching over 9 bases. V was clipped by 6 bases and J by 9 bases; unmatched bases: 12. The CDR3 covers 15 residues. Germline CDR1 and CDR2: MNHEY and SVGAGI. For the CDR3, the DNA is TGTGCCAGCAGCCCAACAGGGGGCGCGATCAGTGAGCAGTTCTTC. This translates into CASSPTGGAISEQFF.

The chain has TRBV11-2 and TRBJ1-1, with D possibly being TRBD1 (6 bases). The CDR3 is 15 residues long. In germline, CDR1 is SGHAT, CDR2 FQNNGV. V lost 4 bases and J lost 1, with 13 bases in between. In DNA, the CDR3 is TGTGCCAGCAGCTCTCACAGGGCTCAGAACACTGAAGCTTTCTTT. It specifies CASSSHRAQNTEAFF.

This clone was observed a handful of times. The chain has TRBV6-5 and TRBJ2-5; either TRBD1 or TRBD2 may supply D (6 bases each). This CDR3 is 15 amino acids long. Trimming stripped 2 bases from V and 0 bases from J, with 10 bases between. CDR1 MNHEY and CDR2 SVGAGI come from the germline V gene. The CDR3 reads CASSYTGRNQETQYF. The CDR3 DNA follows: TGTGCCAGCAGTTACACAGGGAGGAACCAAGAGACCCAGTACTTC.

The chain joins TRBV29-1 to TRBJ1-2; D is ambiguous. This CDR3 is built from 12 residues. Germline CDR1 SQVTM, CDR2 ANQGSEA. V was shortened by 5 bases and J by 7 bases, with 14 bases between the two germline ends. The CDR3: CSVQSRFTGYTF. The CDR3, as DNA: TGCAGCGTTCAGAGCCGATTTACTGGCTACACCTTC. The full variable domain, in which reference TRBV29-1 and TRBJ1-2 provide the parts outside the CDR3, is SAVISQKPSRDICQRGTSLTIQCQVDSQVTMMFWYRQQPGQSLTLIATANQGSEATYESGFVIDKFPISRPNLTFSTLTVSNMSPEDSSIYLCSVQSRFTGYTFGSGTRLTVV.

In its sample, this clone was seen a few times. The chain combines TRBV4-1 with TRBJ1-4, with D perhaps TRBD1 (6 bases). The CDR3 sequence is 12 residues long. Per germline, CDR1 MGHRA and CDR2 YSYEKL. V was pared by 8 bases and J by 10 bases, with 14 bases between. The CDR3: CASGGGVGKLFF. The CDR3 DNA reads as TGCGCCAGCGGCGGGGGCGTGGGAAAACTGTTTTTT.

The gene calls are TRBV6-5 and TRBJ2-7; maybe TRBD1 (5 bases). The germline CDR1 and CDR2 sequences are MNHEY and SVGAGI. V was cut by 2 bases and J by 2 bases, with 10 bases left in between. This CDR3 is 14 amino acids long. CDR3 coding DNA: TGTGCCAGCAGTTACCGCAGGGTGGCCTACGAGCAGTACTTC. Translated: CASSYRRVAYEQYF.

The rearrangement uses TRBV4-3 and TRBJ2-2; TRBD1 matches 7 bases. V lost 0 bases to trimming and J lost 3 bases; unmatched junction nucleotides: 4. The CDR3 runs 16 residues. CDR1 and CDR2 from the germline V gene are LGHNA and YSLEER. For the CDR3, the DNA is TGCGCCAGCAGCCAAGACGACAGGGCGGACACCGGGGAGCTGTTTTTT. Residues: CASSQDDRADTGELFF.

V usage is TRBV18 and J usage is TRBJ2-2; 8 nucleotides align to TRBD1. The CDR3 length is 16 residues. The V gene end was trimmed by 6 bases and the J gene end by 3 bases; junction bases not matched to a gene: 9. The germline V gene has CDR1 KGHSH and CDR2 LQKENI. DNA of the CDR3: TGTGCCAGCTCGCTTACAGGACAGGGCCACACCGGGGAGCTGTTTTTT. Amino acids: CASSLTGQGHTGELFF.

V is TRBV19 and J is TRBJ1-2; 9 bases fit TRBD1. J was trimmed by 6 bases and V by 4 bases; bases with no gene match: 6. The length of the CDR3 is 14 residues. Germline V gene sequence: CDR1 LNHDA, CDR2 SQIVND (reference sequence). Written as DNA, the CDR3 is TGTGCCAGTAGTAAATTGGACAGGGGAAATGGCTACACCTTC. Amino acid sequence: CASSKLDRGNGYTF.

The V call is TRBV7-2, the J call TRBJ2-2; D unclear. The V end lost 7 bases, the J end lost 7 bases, and 10 bases lay between the germline ends. In germline, CDR1 is SGHTA, CDR2 FQGNSA. This CDR3 is 12 amino acids long. CDR3 residues: CASTFGVGELFF. The CDR3 bases are TGTGCCAGCACCTTCGGTGTCGGGGAGCTGTTTTTT.

The J gene is TRBJ2-7, the V gene TRBV10-2; D remains unclear. Deletions cut 2 bases from V and 5 bases from J, with 4 bases between. Germline lookup yields CDR1 WSHSY and CDR2 SAAADI. This CDR3 is 11 amino acids long. This chain's CDR3 is CASSERDEQYF. The CDR3 DNA follows: TGCGCCAGCAGTGAGAGGGACGAGCAGTACTTC.

This sequence joins TRBV2 and TRBJ1-6; the D gene is possibly TRBD1 (6 bases). The length of the CDR3 is 13 residues. The V and J ends lost 2 bases and 8 bases respectively, with 7 bases between them. CDR1 is SNHLY, CDR2 FYNNEI, per germline. CDR3 protein: CASSEQGHSPLHF. The CDR3 nucleotides are TGTGCCAGCAGTGAACAGGGGCATTCACCCCTCCACTTT.

V and J are TRBV13 and TRBJ2-2; D may match TRBD1 or TRBD2 (5 bases each). CDR3 length: 15 amino acids. V dropped 1 base and J dropped 3 bases, with 9 bases sitting between them. Germline V lookup: CDR1 PRHDT, CDR2 FYEKMQ (reference sequence). The CDR3 DNA follows: TGTGCCAGCAGCTTAGCGGGGACGGACACCGGGGAGCTGTTTTTT. This codes for CASSLAGTDTGELFF.

The gene calls are TRBV7-2 and TRBJ1-5, with a weak D call TRBD1 (5 bases). Germline V CDR1 and CDR2: SGHTA, FQGNSA. Trimming removed 5 bases from V and 4 bases from J, with 15 bases in between. This CDR3 comprises 15 residues. The CDR3 DNA reads as TGTGCCAGCAGCCAACAGGACAACCTTAATCAGCCCCAGCATTTT. It yields the protein CASSQQDNLNQPQHF.

Concerning this clone itself: The junction departs from the called germline gene at one end, perhaps through a read error. The V call is TRBV6-5, the J call TRBJ2-1; 9 bases are a match to TRBD2. This CDR3 spans 14 amino acids. Germline V gene sequence: CDR1 MNHEY, CDR2 SVGAGI. The CDR3 loop reads CAGRWTSVGFEQFF. The CDR3 bases are TGTGCCGGCAGATGGACTAGCGTCGGTTTTGAGCAGTTCTTC.

This chain connects TRBV21-1 to TRBJ2-1; TRBD2 is the table's D call, not checked against the DNA. TRBV21-1 is a recognized pseudogene. The CDR3 spans 16 residues. As DNA, the CDR3 is TGTGCCAGCAGCAAAGAATACTCTCCTCTGATCTACGAGCAGTTCTTC. This sequence encodes CASSKEYSPLIYEQFF.

The chain employs TRBV29-1 and TRBJ1-1; possibly TRBD1 for D (6 bases). The CDR3 loop spans 13 amino acids. Germline V gene data show CDR1 as SQVTM and CDR2 as ANQGSEA. V lost 1 base and J 4 bases, leaving 10 bases between the germline ends. The CDR3 DNA sequence: TGCAGCGTTGAAGTGGGGGGGCGCACTGAAGCTTTCTTT. This encodes CSVEVGGRTEAFF.

This clone was detected only once. Other DNA sequences of this sample code for an identical CDR3. This chain connects TRBV5-6 to TRBJ2-3, with D possibly being TRBD2 (5 bases). Germline lookup yields CDR1 SGHDT and CDR2 YYEEEE. This CDR3 has 14 residues. Trimming took off 0 bases at V and 3 bases at J, with 8 bases between the two ends. DNA of the CDR3: TGTGCCAGCAGCTTGGTGGGGAGAACAGATACGCAGTATTTT. It encodes CASSLVGRTDTQYF.

This clone was observed a single time. V usage is TRBV7-9 and J usage is TRBJ2-7; D may correspond to TRBD1 or TRBD2 (5 bases each). Trimming pared 5 bases from V and 5 bases from J, leaving 22 bases between. CDR1 SEHNR and CDR2 FQNEAQ come from the germline V gene (reference sequence). This CDR3 is built from 16 residues. DNA for the CDR3: TGTGCCAGCAGCCGGGACGGCTCACCTTCGACCCACGAGCAGTACTTC. Translating it yields CASSRDGSPSTHEQYF.

V and J are TRBV2 and TRBJ1-2, with D possibly TRBD1 on 5 matching bases. The CDR3 has 13 residues. Germline V gene data show CDR1 as SNHLY and CDR2 as FYNNEI. Trimming pared 1 base from V and 4 bases from J, leaving 7 bases between. CDR3 bases: TGTGCCAGCAGTGAAGGGGGGTTCTATGGCTACACCTTC. This sequence encodes CASSEGGFYGYTF.

The rearrangement uses TRBV19 and TRBJ2-2, with 7 bases identical to TRBD2. Per germline, CDR1 LNHDA and CDR2 SQIVND (reference sequence). CDR3 length: 14 residues. Losses at the gene ends were 3 bases for V and 3 bases for J; bases not matched to a gene: 1. The CDR3: CASSMGGYTGELFF. Here the CDR3 DNA reads TGTGCCAGTAGTATGGGAGGGTACACCGGGGAGCTGTTTTTT.